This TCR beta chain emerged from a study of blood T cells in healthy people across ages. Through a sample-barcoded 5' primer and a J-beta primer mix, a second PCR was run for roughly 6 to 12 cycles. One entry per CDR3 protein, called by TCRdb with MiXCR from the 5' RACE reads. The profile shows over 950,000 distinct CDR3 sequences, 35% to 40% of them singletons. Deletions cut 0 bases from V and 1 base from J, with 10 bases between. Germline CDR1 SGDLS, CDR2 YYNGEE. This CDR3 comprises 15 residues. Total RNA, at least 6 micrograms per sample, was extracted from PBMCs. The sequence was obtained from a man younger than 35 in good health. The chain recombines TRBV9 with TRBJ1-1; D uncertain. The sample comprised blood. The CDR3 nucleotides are TGTGCCAGCAGCGTAGCTGGCCACAAGAACACTGAAGCTTTCTTT. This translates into CASSVAGHKNTEAFF.